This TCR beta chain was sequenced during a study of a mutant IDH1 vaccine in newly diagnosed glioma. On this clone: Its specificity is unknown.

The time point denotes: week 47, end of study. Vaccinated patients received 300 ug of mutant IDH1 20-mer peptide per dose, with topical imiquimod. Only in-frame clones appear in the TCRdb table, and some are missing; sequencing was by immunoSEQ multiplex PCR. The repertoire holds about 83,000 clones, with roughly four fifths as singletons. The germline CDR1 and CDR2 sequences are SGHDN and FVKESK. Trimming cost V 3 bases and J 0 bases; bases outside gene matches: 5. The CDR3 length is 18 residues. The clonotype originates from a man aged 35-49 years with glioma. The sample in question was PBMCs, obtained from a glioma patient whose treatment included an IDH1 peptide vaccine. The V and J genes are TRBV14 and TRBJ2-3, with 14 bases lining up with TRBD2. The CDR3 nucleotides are TGTGCCAGCAGCCATCCCCGACTAGCGGGGGGGAGCACAGATACGCAGTATTTT. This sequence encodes CASSHPRLAGGSTDTQYF.